The rows below give T cell receptor beta chains drawn from one sample of a study of T cell responses to AZD1222 COVID-19 vaccine. Here immunoSEQ multiplex PCR was the method, and the copy in TCRdb shows in-frame clones only, minus some. The profile covers 150,000 to 200,000 clones, with under 95% appearing a single time and approximately 0.98% taken by the ten largest. This specimen consisted of peripheral blood, obtained 28 days after the second AZD1222 dose. The receptor source for this set is an adult who received the AZD1222 COVID-19 vaccine. CDR3s leave out the opening cysteine and the closing phenylalanine or tryptophan. D genes are given only for firm matches.

d_call v_call cdr3_aa
- TRBV27 ASSLSVGAIGETQY
TRBD1 TRBV27 ASSWTGVTEAF
- TRBV5-6 ASSPVGTSNYGYT
TRBD2 TRBV4-1 ASSQSRASGVREQF
- TRBV6-1 ASSEVAYRVSEAF
TRBD1 TRBV9 ASSAAPNRGHYGYT
- TRBV21-1 ASSPQGGRNSPLH
TRBD1 TRBV5-4 ASSRQGAIATNEKLF
- TRBV9 ASSVRDGGNTIY
- TRBV7-2 ASSHSGGRAEAF
TRBD1 TRBV18 ASSEMTGGQETQY
- TRBV18 ASSPGQLNTEAF
TRBD1 TRBV27 ASSLSGQGGRNTEAF
TRBD1 TRBV7-2 ASSLVGQGNQPQH
TRBD1 TRBV6-4 ASSPDRDTDTQY
TRBD2 TRBV7-6 ASSLLRTRASGGARPETQY
- TRBV5-1 ASSLVGQGTEAF
- TRBV29-1 SPTAYSREAF
- TRBV5-1 ASRMEGNSPLH
- TRBV19 ASSVKGDSYEQY
- TRBV5-4 ASSAYGDWQETQY
- TRBV4-2 ASSQDMTGADTQY
- TRBV2 ASCDNAGGRETQY
- TRBV12-3/TRBV12-4 ASSIGVGAF
- TRBV3-1/TRBV3-2 ASSLYGTDYIEAF
- TRBV6-1 ASSEAWSTEAF
- TRBV7-2 ASSFQGRIRTGELF
TRBD1 TRBV28 ASSPGGGNQPQH
TRBD1 TRBV4-1 ASSQVNPGGRGNTIY
- TRBV25-1 ASSSAGHSPLH
- TRBV19 ASMQQENYGYT
- TRBV6-1 ASSEASGAAYGYT
TRBD1 TRBV9 ASSEYAAQGGINYGYT
- TRBV7-9 ASSFRRDDGYT
- TRBV20-1 SARDTEAF
- TRBV5-1 ASSLGRLSSGNTIY
- TRBV4-2 ASSQDSWAVNTEAF
TRBD1 TRBV7-2 ASNIPGQVTEAF
- TRBV7-2 ASSRRPGLHNSPLH
- TRBV6-1 ASSDPGGWRPQH
- TRBV11-3 ASSLGSSEEQY
TRBD2 TRBV12-3/TRBV12-4 ASSYGRYEQY
TRBD1 TRBV27 ASSLTGFSGNTIY
- TRBV5-1 ASSLQGRNYGYT
- TRBV11-2 ASSQRPSTGELF
- TRBV29-1 SVARSLSYEQY
- TRBV6-4 ASKPGVSNQPQH
- TRBV19 ASSRERDRGSPLH
- TRBV2 ASSEVEDQPQH
- TRBV3-1/TRBV3-2 ASSQDPQNRASTEAF